This T cell receptor beta chain was captured in a study of persistence of HIV-infected CD4 T cells (TCRdb year 2020). General notes on the study: The median time the participants had spent on suppressive ART was approximately eight years. Peripheral blood samples of up to about 200 mL were collected at multiple time points, except for a couple of participants, who underwent leukapheresis at a single time point. Anti-CD3/anti-CD28 stimulation activated a higher proportion of cells, with a lower memory fraction, than antigen stimulation. The study isolated CMV- and HIV-1 Gag-responding CD4+ T cells from ART-treated individuals to examine antigen-driven clonal expansion of HIV-1-infected cells. The clonality of all cells in each sorted population was assessed by TCRbeta sequencing, whereas the clonality of infected cells was assessed by proviral sequencing. For the TCR cluster analysis across participants, fewer than ten participants were included for CMV and over 5 participants for Gag.

The immunoSEQ hsTCRB assay version 4, run in survey mode, was used to sequence TCRbeta repertoires from genomic DNA. Genomic DNA was diluted to about 9.4 ng/uL, using up to about 1 ug per sample for TCRbeta sequencing. In the original analysis: TCRbeta data analysis was done in ImmunoSeq Analyzer 3.0, and diversity was calculated on productive nucleotide rearrangements. Lower-bound TCR diversity was estimated with the improved Chao index, and clonality with the Gini coefficient using the Immunarch R package. Different nucleotide rearrangements encoding the same CDR3beta amino acid sequence were counted as distinct clonotypes. Differential abundance analysis identified TCRbeta sequences significantly enriched in antigen-responding cells relative to anti-CD3/anti-CD28-activated cells. GLIPH2 grouped TCRs by predicted peptide-MHC specificity, both within each participant and across combined participant data sets. The table was pulled from immuneACCESS by TCRdb, which kept in-frame rearrangements only. Such tables lose some clones; where checked, under half of the loss comes from unresolved V genes, and the rest has no known cause. The V and J calls and clone size come from that table; D and trimming were worked out from the DNA. The sample table holds roughly 43,000 clones, of which 70% to 90% were seen once. Clones ranked in the top ten supply 1% of the sample.

Counted from cysteine to phenylalanine, this CDR3 has 14 amino acids. The DNA shown is the 42-base CDR3, in frame from base 1. V loses 8 bases, J loses 6 bases, and the germline ends lie 17 bases apart. The germline V gene (reference sequence) yields LNHDA for CDR1 and SQIVND for CDR2. In regard to this clone: It lacks a known antigen. No much larger clone exists at a distance of one base, and base qualities are not known.

The sample's treatment or condition label is to be understood as: suppressive antiretroviral therapy. As a nonspecific positive control representing the CD4+ T cell repertoire, cells were stimulated with anti-CD3/anti-CD28 magnetic beads. Responding CD4+ T cells were sorted by upregulation of both CD40 ligand and CD69. Participants were HIV-1-infected adults who started suppressive ART during chronic infection. Participants had undetectable plasma HIV-1 RNA below 50 copies/mL for at least 4 years. To be included, a participant needed positive CMV serology and a CD4+ T cell count above 400 cells/uL. Before stimulation, PBMCs were isolated using density centrifugation and depleted of CD8+ T cells. For 15 to 20 hours, CD8-depleted PBMCs were stimulated with anti-CD28/CD49d costimulation, a CD40-blocking antibody, and enfuvirtide, which was added to prevent new infections. Cell sorting was performed on a Beckman Coulter MoFlo Legacy or XDP sorter, and dead cells were excluded with propidium iodide. Genomic DNA was extracted with the QIAamp DNA Mini Kit for samples above one million cells, otherwise with the Quick-DNA Microprep Kit.

What the study reported, not specific to this receptor: The study involved few individuals and tested only a limited range of antigens. Significantly lower TCRbeta richness was observed in CMV- and Gag-responding cells than in anti-CD3/anti-CD28-responding cells, and higher oligoclonality was observed in CMV-responding cells than in CD3/CD28-stimulated and Gag-responding cells. A correlation was observed between TCR oligoclonality and proviral oligoclonality within the same sorted populations. Enrichment of degenerate expanded CDR3beta sequences was found in antigen-responding cells, suggesting convergent selection of CD4+ responses to CMV and Gag. Bulk TCR analyses could not be limited to the rare CMV-responding cells that actually contained HIV-1 proviruses.

Here the sequenced sample was CD4+ T cells sorted from PBMCs after 18-hour stimulation, taken from a patient who received antiretroviral therapy. The sample's cell subset or site label is to be understood as: CD40L+CD69+ CD4 T cells responding to anti-CD3/anti-CD28 beads, representing the overall repertoire. The receptor comes from an adult man with HIV who was CMV-seropositive. The receptor chain draws on TRBV19 and TRBJ2-1, with the D gene not clear enough to name. The CDR3 reads CASRQPSTSNEQFF. The sequenced DNA is TGTGCCAGTCGCCAGCCCTCAACGTCCAATGAGCAGTTCTTC.